This T cell receptor (beta chain) was found in a study of T cells expressing NK-cell markers. Broader study findings: Top CD8+ clonotypes included the dominant CD3+CD56+NKG2C+ clonotypes in roughly 6 donors. The CD3+CD56-NKG2C+ fraction was also led by these clonotypes in a few donors.

Points on this clonotype: The target antigen is unknown.

What made the TCR beta cDNA was 5'RACE template switching with UMIs. Reprocessing the 5' RACE reads, TCRdb reports a single entry for every CDR3 protein and omits DNA. This table holds about 150,000 distinct CDR3 sequences. The CDR3 spans 16 residues. Per germline, CDR1 SNHLY and CDR2 FYNNEI. The sample was blood T cells: a sorted CD56 or NKG2C T cell subset, CD4+ or CD8+ T cells, or bulk PBMC T cells (not recorded which). V is TRBV2 and J is TRBJ1-2. The TCR sequence derives from a woman between 45 and 65 years old in good health. The CDR3 is CASSEWLVAEDYGYTF.